Below, 16 T cell receptor beta chains from the same sample are listed, as sequenced in a study of T cell responses to AZD1222 COVID-19 vaccine. Libraries were prepared by immunoSEQ multiplex PCR; TCRdb keeps only in-frame clonotypes and omits some of them. The sample lists approximately 120,000 clones, roughly 86% occurring once. The sequences come from peripheral blood, collected on day 0 of MenACWY control vaccination. These receptors all come from an adult in good health.

The CDR3 coding sequence is TGTGCCAGCAGTAATCGAAGGGGATCGGGGAACACTGAAGCTTTCTTT. This encodes CASSNRRGSGNTEAFF. V gene TRBV2 combines with J gene TRBJ1-1; D is possibly TRBD1 (5 bases). Germline assignment: CDR1 SNHLY and CDR2 FYNNEI. The CDR3 consists of 16 residues. The V gene lost 5 bases and the J gene lost 1 base, with 17 bases spanning the gap.

This rearrangement joins TRBV28 to TRBJ2-1, with 9 bases that match TRBD2. CDR1 and CDR2 (germline): MDHEN, SYDVKM. Germline trimming cut 2 bases from V and 7 bases from J; bases unmatched to any gene: 6. CDR3 length equals 15 residues. Written as DNA, the CDR3 is TGTGCCAGCAGTTTAGCAGCGGGAGGAATGAATGAGCAGTTCTTC. It yields the protein CASSLAAGGMNEQFF.

The chain links TRBV4-2 to TRBJ2-1; 11 bases fit TRBD2. CDR3 length equals 19 residues. Per the germline V gene, CDR1 is LGHNA and CDR2 is YNFKEQ. V shed 1 base, J shed 10 bases, and the junction held 18 bases outside the gene matches. Here the CDR3 reads CASSQAILAGGPGGAEQFF. CDR3 in DNA: TGTGCCAGCAGCCAAGCAATTCTAGCGGGGGGTCCCGGTGGGGCGGAGCAGTTCTTC.

The CDR3 loop reads CASSHGLGGTF. For the CDR3, the DNA is TGTGCCAGCAGCCACGGACTGGGCGGCACCTTC. This chain connects TRBV7-9 to TRBJ1-2; D unclear. The CDR3 has 11 residues. CDR1 is SEHNR, CDR2 FQNEAQ, per germline (reference sequence). Trimming removed 5 bases at V and 13 bases at J, with 14 bases between.

The chain has TRBV19 and TRBJ1-2, with D possibly being TRBD1 (5 bases). The CDR3 has 14 amino acids. Deletions cut 7 bases from V and 2 bases from J, with 14 bases between. The germline CDR1 and CDR2 sequences are LNHDA and SQIVND (reference sequence). The CDR3 nucleotides are TGTGCCAGTACGAGGGACGGCCGAAACTATGGCTACACCTTC. Translated, it gives CASTRDGRNYGYTF.

V and J are TRBV4-3 and TRBJ2-7; no clear D. This CDR3 region has 12 residues. V was pared by 0 bases and J by 3 bases, with 3 bases between. Germline V gene data show CDR1 as LGHNA and CDR2 as YSLEER. The CDR3 DNA follows: TGCGCCAGCAGCCAAGACGGCTACGAGCAGTACTTC. It is translated as CASSQDGYEQYF.

The chain is built from TRBV11-3 and TRBJ2-2; weak D call: TRBD1 (6 bases). This CDR3 region has 16 residues. V lost 5 bases to trimming and J lost 3 bases, with 16 bases between them. The germline gives CDR1 SGHNT, CDR2 YENEEA. The CDR3 sequence is CASSPGQSVDTGELFF. The CDR3 coding sequence is TGTGCCAGCAGCCCCGGACAGTCGGTTGACACCGGGGAGCTGTTTTTT.

The chain combines TRBV30 with TRBJ2-7, with 10 positions matching TRBD1. The length of the CDR3 is 14 residues. The V gene end was trimmed by 3 bases and the J gene end by 3 bases; junction bases not matched to a gene: 5. Germline values: CDR1 GTSNPN, CDR2 SVGIG (reference sequence). In DNA form, the CDR3 reads TGTGCCTGGAGGGGTCGGGACAGGGGCTACGAGCAGTACTTC. This sequence encodes CAWRGRDRGYEQYF.

The chain couples TRBV6-6 to TRBJ2-2, with 9 bases fitting TRBD1. This CDR3 is built from 14 residues. Germline V gene lookup returns CDR1 MNHNY and CDR2 SVGAGI (reference sequence). J was trimmed by 4 bases and V by 8 bases; bases with no gene match: 5. The CDR3 region has the DNA TGTGCCAGCTCCGGACAGGGGTCCACCGGGGAGCTGTTTTTT. It specifies CASSGQGSTGELFF.

The V and J genes are TRBV6-2 or TRBV6-3 and TRBJ2-7; D gene uncertain. Germline CDR1 MNHEY, CDR2 SVGEGT. The ends were cut back, 4 bases at V and 1 base at J, with 11 bases in the middle. This CDR3 comprises 14 residues. CDR3 protein: CASSSGFSSYEQYF. For the CDR3, the DNA is TGTGCCAGCAGTTCTGGATTTTCGTCCTACGAGCAGTACTTC.

This clone occurred once. The chain couples TRBV7-3 to TRBJ2-7, with D tentatively TRBD1 or TRBD2 (5 bases each). CDR3 length: 14 residues. The germline V gene encodes CDR1 SGHTA and CDR2 FQGTGA. V lost 3 bases to trimming and J lost 2 bases, with 11 bases between them. The CDR3 nucleotides are TGTGCCAGCAGCTTGGGGGTTGGCGCCTACGAGCAGTACTTC. It translates to CASSLGVGAYEQYF. The whole variable domain, filled in from reference TRBV7-3 and TRBJ2-7, reads GAGVSQTPSNKVTEKGKYVELRCDPISGHTALYWYRQSLGQGPEFLIYFQGTGAADDSGLPNDRFFAVRPEGSVSTLKIQRTERGDSAVYLCASSLGVGAYEQYFGPGTRLTVT.

The CDR3 DNA reads as TGCGCCAGCAGCTTGGATGGGACAGCTAGATACGAGCAGTACTTC. Protein sequence: CASSLDGTARYEQYF. This chain uses TRBV5-1 with TRBJ2-7, with 7 bases fitting TRBD1. Trimming removed 0 bases from V and 4 bases from J; junction bases left unmatched: 7. Per germline, CDR1 SGHRS and CDR2 YFSETQ. The CDR3 covers 15 residues. Variable domain in full (rest from reference TRBV5-1 and TRBJ2-7): KAGVTQTPRYLIKTRGQQVTLSCSPISGHRSVSWYQQTPGQGLQFLFEYFSETQRNKGNFPGRFSGRQFSNSRSEMNVSTLELGDSALYLCASSLDGTARYEQYFGPGTRLTVT.

The chain couples TRBV6-1 to TRBJ2-7; no clear D gene. This CDR3 has 13 residues. CDR1 is MNHNS and CDR2 is SASEGT in the germline V gene. The V end lost 1 base, the J end lost 4 bases, and 8 bases lay between the germline ends. CDR3 coding DNA: TGTGCCAGCAGTGAAGGGGCAGTTTACGAGCAGTACTTC. Translating gives CASSEGAVYEQYF.

V usage is TRBV6-2 or TRBV6-3 and J usage is TRBJ1-1; weak D call: TRBD1 (5 bases). Germline V gives CDR1 MNHEY, CDR2 SVGEGT. Trimming took 2 bases from V and 5 from J, leaving 15 bases between them. The CDR3 has 15 amino acids. The CDR3 protein is CASSYIGQGGTEAFF. DNA for the CDR3: TGTGCCAGCAGTTACATCGGTCAGGGCGGTACTGAAGCTTTCTTT.

The rearrangement uses TRBV7-9 and TRBJ1-1; D is ambiguous. The CDR3 sequence is 12 residues long. V lost 1 base to trimming and J lost 5 bases, with 5 bases between them. Germline V gives CDR1 SEHNR, CDR2 FQNEAQ (reference sequence). CDR3 sequence reads: CASSLGETEAFF. Here the CDR3 DNA reads TGTGCCAGCAGCTTAGGAGAGACTGAAGCTTTCTTT.

This chain joins TRBV5-1 and TRBJ1-6; D unresolved. CDR3 size: 13 residues. The ends were cut back, 0 bases at V and 4 bases at J, with 2 bases in the middle. Germline assignment: CDR1 SGHRS and CDR2 YFSETQ. DNA of the CDR3: TGCGCCAGCAGCTTGGAATATAATTCACCCCTCCACTTT. Protein: CASSLEYNSPLHF.